A selection of T cell receptor beta chains follows, all from one sample in a study of cytomegalovirus exposure and HLA in healthy donors. Clones were sequenced by immunoSEQ multiplex PCR, and TCRdb holds only the in-frame ones, with some missing. The sample comprises approximately 82,000 clones, approximately 74% of which are singletons, and about 6.2% rests with the top ten. The sequenced material came from PBMCs. All receptors come from a woman in her fifties or sixties in good health and CMV-seropositive. Both conserved end residues are part of each CDR3. A D gene is named only where the DNA matches it firmly. Size tells how often a clone was seen (once, few, many) or the class of an expanded clone, and some rows leave it out.

TRBV6-1,TRBJ1-5,.,TRBD1,TGTGCCAGCAGTGATCTCCGAGACAGGGGAAGGCAGCCCCAGCATTTT,CASSDLRDRGRQPQHF
TRBV10-3,TRBJ2-7,.,TRBD2,TGTGCCATCAGTGAAACTAGCGGGGGTTACGAGCAGTACTTC,CAISETSGGYEQYF
TRBV30,TRBJ2-1,.,.,TGTGCCTGGAGGGCTAGCGTGAGGTATGAGCAGTTCTTC,CAWRASVRYEQFF
TRBV4-2,TRBJ2-1,.,.,TGTGCCAGCAGCCAAGGGAACAGCGAGCAGTTCTTC,CASSQGNSEQFF
TRBV29-1,TRBJ1-2,.,.,TGCAGCGTTGGGGGACACGACTATGGCTACACCTTC,CSVGGHDYGYTF
TRBV25-1,TRBJ1-1,.,TRBD1,TGTGCCAGCAGTCGGACAGGAGGGCCTTTCTTT,CASSRTGGPFF
TRBV7-9,TRBJ2-5,few,.,TGTGCCAGCAGCCCTGAAGGAGCCCAAGAGACCCAGTACTTC,CASSPEGAQETQYF
TRBV28,TRBJ1-1,once,.,TGTGCCAGCAGTTTATCCCTCTCTGAAGCTTTCTTT,CASSLSLSEAFF
TRBV30,TRBJ1-2,.,TRBD1,TGTGCCTGGAGTTCCGGGACAGGGTACCCTAACTATGGCTACACCTTC,CAWSSGTGYPNYGYTF
TRBV5-8,TRBJ2-7,.,.,TGTGCCAGCGCTCCCAGTATATCCTACGAGCAGTACTTC,CASAPSISYEQYF
TRBV5-1,TRBJ2-2,.,.,TGCGCCAGCAGCGGAAAGGGCGGGGCCACCGGGGAGCTGTTTTTT,CASSGKGGATGELFF
TRBV28,TRBJ2-7,once,TRBD1,TGTGCCAGCAGTTTAAAGCCGGGACAGGGGGTCGAGCAGTACTTC,CASSLKPGQGVEQYF
TRBV11-3,TRBJ2-7,.,.,TGTGCCAGCAGCTTACAAGCGGGTAGCTCCTACGAGCAGTACTTC,CASSLQAGSSYEQYF
TRBV7-7,TRBJ2-2,.,TRBD1,TGTGCTAGCAGCCGCGACAGGGACGCCGGGGAGCTGTTTTTT,CASSRDRDAGELFF
TRBV27,TRBJ2-7,few,TRBD1,TGTGCCAGCAGCCGGGCCGGGACAGGGGGCTCCTACGAGCAGTACTTC,CASSRAGTGGSYEQYF
TRBV5-8,TRBJ2-7,.,.,TGTGCCAGCAGCTTGGAAGGGGGGACTAACGAGCAGTACTTC,CASSLEGGTNEQYF
TRBV28,TRBJ1-2,once,.,TGTGCCAGCGGGCAGAACAACTATGGCTACACCTTC,CASGQNNYGYTF
TRBV28,TRBJ1-4,.,TRBD1,TGTGCCAGCAGTCCACCACGGACAGGGAATGAAAAACTGTTTTTT,CASSPPRTGNEKLFF
TRBV27,TRBJ1-4,.,.,TGTGCCAGCAGTCCAACAGCGAATAGGGGTGAAAAACTGTTTTTT,CASSPTANRGEKLFF
TRBV6-1,TRBJ2-2,few,TRBD2,TGTGCCAGCACCAGACTAGCAGGTGGCACCGGGGAGCTGTTTTTT,CASTRLAGGTGELFF
TRBV5-1,TRBJ1-4,.,TRBD1,TGCGCCAGCAGCGACAGGGGGGTCACTAATGAAAAACTGTTTTTT,CASSDRGVTNEKLFF
TRBV5-4,TRBJ2-2,few,.,TGTGCCAGCAAATCCGACAGGTTCGCGAACACCGGGGAGCTGTTTTTT,CASKSDRFANTGELFF
TRBV6-5,TRBJ2-5,.,.,TGTGCCAGCAGGGGGAACCGGGAGCAAGAGACCCAGTACTTC,CASRGNREQETQYF
TRBV4-2,TRBJ1-5,.,.,TGTGCCAGCAGCCAAGAAGTGGGAGATTATAGCAATCAGCCCCAGCATTTT,CASSQEVGDYSNQPQHF
TRBV7-6,TRBJ1-1,.,TRBD1,TGTGCCAGCAGCTCATCCTCCCAGGGGGGGAACACTGAAGCTTTCTTT,CASSSSSQGGNTEAFF
TRBV6-1,TRBJ2-3,.,TRBD1,TGTGCCACTGCTGGGACAGGGGGGACAGATACGCAGTATTTT,CATAGTGGTDTQYF
TRBV1,TRBJ2-2,.,.,TGCACCAGCAGCCCCCCTCTAGGATTAAACACCGGGGAGCTGTTTTTT,CTSSPPLGLNTGELFF
TRBV7-8,TRBJ1-1,.,.,TGTGCCAGCAGCGCACCGACAGTTCTCTCCACTGAAGCTTTCTTT,CASSAPTVLSTEAFF
TRBV13,TRBJ2-6,.,TRBD1,TGTGCCAGCAGCCACACCCGGGACAGAGCTGGGGCCAACGTCCTGACTTTC,CASSHTRDRAGANVLTF
TRBV5-6,TRBJ2-5,.,.,TGTGCCAGCAGCTTATTAAATGACAGGGAGACCCAGTACTTC,CASSLLNDRETQYF
TRBV7-9,TRBJ1-4,.,TRBD1,TGTGCCAGCAGCTTGGGGACAGGGGGAACTAATGAAAAACTGTTTTTT,CASSLGTGGTNEKLFF
TRBV7-9,TRBJ2-1,.,.,TGTGCCAGCAGCCCCCCAGGACTAAGGGATCGTGAGCAGTTCTTC,CASSPPGLRDREQFF
TRBV29-1,TRBJ2-7,.,TRBD2,TGCAGCGTTGAGAGTCGCTCGGGAGGCTACGAGCAGTACTTC,CSVESRSGGYEQYF
TRBV19,TRBJ2-2,.,.,TGTGCCAGTACTGAGGGAGAGGTCGGGGAGCTGTTTTTT,CASTEGEVGELFF